This TCR beta chain appears in the sequencing data of a study of identifying expanded T cells in peripheral blood. Study-wide results and limits: Across healthy donors, higher total template counts meant significantly greater two-week count variance.

About this clone: The antigen is not known.

Clones were sequenced by immunoSEQ multiplex PCR, and TCRdb holds only the in-frame ones, with some missing. The sample has 70,000 or so clones; almost 90% are singletons. The sequenced sample consisted of blood. The sequence derives from a person aged 18 to 70 in good health.

CDR3 sequence (DNA): TGTGCCAGCAGCTTGGGGCCGGGACAGTCCTACGAGCAGTACTTC. This translates into CASSLGPGQSYEQYF. This chain links TRBV5-5 with TRBJ2-7; 7 bases are a match to TRBD1. The ends lost 0 bases at V and 1 base at J; junction bases unmatched: 4. This CDR3 spans 15 amino acids. Per germline, CDR1 SGHKS and CDR2 YYEKEE (reference sequence).